The clone carrying this TCR beta chain was seen many times. Antigen unknown. Individual cDNA molecules carried attached unique molecular identifiers. TCRdb recomputed calls from the 5' RACE reads with MiXCR, one row per CDR3 protein. Among about 28,000 distinct CDR3 sequences listed, 6% were seen once. This specimen comes from a study of early T cells in non-severe SARS-CoV-2 infection. As for the study in general: The input, bulk RNA from unsorted whole blood, was sequenced, and chains were unpaired.

V was shortened by 5 bases and J by 4 bases, with 12 bases between the two germline ends. The germline CDR1 and CDR2 sequences are SEHNR and FQNEAQ (reference sequence). The CDR3 spans 13 residues. Findings of the study overall: Sequences matched to VDJdb favored anti-spike CD8 responses, while private and CD4 specificities were missed.

Sequenced here: whole blood, sampled at baseline. The chain combines TRBV7-9 with TRBJ2-7, with unresolved D. The clonotype was recovered from an adult who was a healthcare worker with PCR-confirmed SARS-CoV-2 infection or an uninfected control (not recorded which). The CDR3 sequence is CASSPPVLYEQYF. As DNA, the CDR3 is TGTGCCAGCAGCCCCCCGGTCCTTTACGAGCAGTACTTC.